Below, one TCR beta chain is given with its context. Its target is unknown. V was trimmed by 7 bases and J by 4 bases, leaving 17 bases between them. The CDR3 spans 13 residues. Germline CDR1 and CDR2: DFQATT and SNEGSKA (reference sequence). TCRdb analysed the RT-PCR reads with MiXCR anew, one entry per CDR3 protein. The top ten hold around 14% of the sample, which has fewer than 650,000 distinct CDR3 sequences, roughly 13% seen once. The data were obtained in a study of response to subunit inactivated influenza vaccine. Study-level results: Authors proposed each seasonal influenza vaccination draws in few new T cells.

This clonotype originated in a man aged 50-60 years who received an inactivated influenza vaccine. The V gene is TRBV20-1, the J gene TRBJ2-7, with D tentatively TRBD2 (6 bases). The sample consisted of PBMCs from blood, taken more than 35 days after vaccination. The DNA of the CDR3 is TGCAGTGGGGGGGATCTGCCCCCTTACGAGCAGTACTTC. The encoded protein is CSGGDLPPYEQYF.